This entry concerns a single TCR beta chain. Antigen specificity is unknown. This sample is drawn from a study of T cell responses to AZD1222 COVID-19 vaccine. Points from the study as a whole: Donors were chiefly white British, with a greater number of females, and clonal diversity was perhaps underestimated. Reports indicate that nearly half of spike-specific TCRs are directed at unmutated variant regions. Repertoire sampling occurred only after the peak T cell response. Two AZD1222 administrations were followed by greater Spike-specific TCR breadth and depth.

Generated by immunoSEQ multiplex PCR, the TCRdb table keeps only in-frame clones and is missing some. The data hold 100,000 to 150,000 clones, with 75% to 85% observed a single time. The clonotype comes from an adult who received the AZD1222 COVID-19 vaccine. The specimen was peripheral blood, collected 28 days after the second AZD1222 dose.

CDR3 bases: TGTGCCAGTAGAAGTGGGGCAGCCGACGGATCTGAAGCTTTCTTT. It codes for CASRSGAADGSEAFF. The chain joins TRBV19 to TRBJ1-1; maybe TRBD1 (5 bases). This CDR3 is 15 amino acids long. From germline, CDR1 is LNHDA and CDR2 SQIVND (reference sequence). V shed 6 bases and J shed 6 bases, with 20 bases lying between them.